Listed here is a single T cell receptor (beta chain). Repertoires were generated with immunoSEQ multiplex PCR, while TCRdb's copy carries only in-frame clones and drops some. The sample has some 250,000 clones; approximately 90% are singletons. These data originate in a study of blood T cell repertoires in COVID-19. Study in general: The United States, Italy and Spain were the sources of the acute and convalescent COVID-19 samples. Sample material is recorded as cDNA or gDNA derived from T cells, B-cell-depleted T cells, or PBMCs.

The CDR3 contains 14 residues. Deletions cut 1 base from V and 10 bases from J, with 14 bases between. Germline assignment: CDR1 SGHDN and CDR2 FVKESK. The clonotype originates from a man aged 25-45 years who had recovered from COVID-19. Sequenced: peripheral blood. The chain is built from TRBV14 and TRBJ2-1, with a tentative D call TRBD2 (6 bases). CDR3 sequence reads: CASSQGRGSREQFF. The DNA of the CDR3 is TGTGCCAGCAGCCAAGGACGGGGGTCCCGGGAGCAGTTCTTC.